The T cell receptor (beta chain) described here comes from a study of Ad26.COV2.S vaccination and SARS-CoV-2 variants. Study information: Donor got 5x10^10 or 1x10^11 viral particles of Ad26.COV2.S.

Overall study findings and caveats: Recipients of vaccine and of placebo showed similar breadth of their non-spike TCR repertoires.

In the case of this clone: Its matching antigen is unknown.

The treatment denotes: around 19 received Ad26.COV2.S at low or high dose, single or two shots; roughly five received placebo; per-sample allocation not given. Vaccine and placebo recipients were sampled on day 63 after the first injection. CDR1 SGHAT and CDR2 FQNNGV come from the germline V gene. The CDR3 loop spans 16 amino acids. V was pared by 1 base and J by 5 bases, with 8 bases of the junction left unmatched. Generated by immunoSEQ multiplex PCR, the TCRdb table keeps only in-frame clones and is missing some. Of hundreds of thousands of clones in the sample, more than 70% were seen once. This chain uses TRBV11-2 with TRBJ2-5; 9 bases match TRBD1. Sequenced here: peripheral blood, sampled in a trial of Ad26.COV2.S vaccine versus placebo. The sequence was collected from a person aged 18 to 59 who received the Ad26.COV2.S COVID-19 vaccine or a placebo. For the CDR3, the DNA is TGTGCCAGCAGCTTAGTAGGGGACAGGGCTGTCGAGACCCAGTACTTC. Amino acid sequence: CASSLVGDRAVETQYF.